The next 14 T cell receptor beta chains were all read from a single sample in a study of neoadjuvant anti-PD-1 for oral cavity cancer. Time point denoted: after neoadjuvant nivolumab, at surgical resection. Sequencing used immunoSEQ multiplex PCR; TCRdb keeps in-frame clones, though not all of them. The sample contains around 32,000 clones, about 80% of which appear only once. The sequencing here drew on PBMCs, taken after nivolumab (anti-PD-1) treatment. These receptors were taken from a person aged 35-79 years with oral cavity squamous cell carcinoma.

This chain connects TRBV15 to TRBJ2-3; D may match TRBD1 or TRBD2 (6 bases each). The CDR3 loop spans 18 amino acids. The V end lost 0 bases, the J end lost 3 bases, and 19 bases lay between the germline ends. Germline assignment: CDR1 LNHNV and CDR2 YYDKDF (reference sequence). The CDR3 DNA sequence: TGTGCCACCAGCAGAGATAAGGTCCAACAGGGAGGAACAGATACGCAGTATTTT. Translating it yields CATSRDKVQQGGTDTQYF.

This CDR3 is CASSQDLLIMNEKLFF. The DNA of the CDR3 is TGCGCCAGCAGCCAAGATCTCTTAATAATGAATGAAAAACTGTTTTTT. The chain links TRBV4-3 to TRBJ1-4; D uncertain. Trimming pared 0 bases from V and 5 bases from J, leaving 13 bases between. Germline CDR1 and CDR2: LGHNA and YSLEER. CDR3 length: 16 amino acids.

The V and J genes are TRBV7-2 and TRBJ1-2, with D possibly TRBD1 on 5 matching bases. Deletions cut 5 bases from V and 0 bases from J, with 13 bases between. Looked up from germline, CDR1 is SGHTA and CDR2 is FQGNSA. The CDR3 has 15 residues. For the CDR3, the DNA is TGTGCCAGCAGCGAACCTCAGGGAACTAACTATGGCTACACCTTC. This gives the protein CASSEPQGTNYGYTF. Combining the CDR3 with reference TRBV7-2 and TRBJ1-2 gives the whole variable domain GAGVSQSPSNKVTEKGKDVELRCDPISGHTALYWYRQSLGQGLEFLIYFQGNSAPDKSGLPSDRFSAERTGGSVSTLTIQRTQQEDSAVYLCASSEPQGTNYGYTFGSGTRLTVV.

The chain links TRBV6-1 to TRBJ2-1; a weak D match, TRBD2 (5 bases). This CDR3 comprises 14 residues. Trimming took off 8 bases at V and 0 bases at J, with 11 bases between the two ends. Germline CDR1 is MNHNS and CDR2 is SASEGT. DNA of the CDR3: TGTGCCAGCCTCGGACTGCACTCCTACAATGAGCAGTTCTTC. Translating gives CASLGLHSYNEQFF.

Written as DNA, the CDR3 is TGCGCCAGCAGTGAGACAAGGACAGGATACAATGAGCAGTTCTTC. It specifies CASSETRTGYNEQFF. V usage is TRBV10-1 and J usage is TRBJ2-1, with 7 bases identical to TRBD1. The CDR3 is 15 residues long. Germline CDR1 reads WNHNN; CDR2 reads SYGVQD (reference sequence). The trim removed 2 bases at V and 4 bases at J, leaving 5 bases unmatched.

This clone was counted only a few times. The chain uses TRBV7-6 and TRBJ1-1, with D tentatively TRBD1 (5 bases). The CDR3 spans 16 residues. From germline, CDR1 is SGHVS and CDR2 FNYEAQ. The ends were cut back, 5 bases at V and 4 bases at J, with 20 bases in the middle. The CDR3 DNA follows: TGTGCCAGCAGCCGGGACCTCCAAAAAGTCGGCACTGAAGCTTTCTTT. It is translated as CASSRDLQKVGTEAFF.

The V and J genes are TRBV7-2 and TRBJ1-6; 7 nucleotides agree with TRBD1. Trimming at V came to 6 bases and at J to 4 bases, leaving 3 bases not matched to a gene. CDR3 length: 14 amino acids. Germline loops: CDR1 SGHTA, CDR2 FQGNSA. The CDR3 is CASSKGQYNSPLHF. CDR3 coding DNA: TGTGCCAGCAGTAAGGGACAGTATAATTCACCCCTCCACTTT. The whole variable domain, remainder taken from reference TRBV7-2 and TRBJ1-6, is GAGVSQSPSNKVTEKGKDVELRCDPISGHTALYWYRQSLGQGLEFLIYFQGNSAPDKSGLPSDRFSAERTGGSVSTLTIQRTQQEDSAVYLCASSKGQYNSPLHFGNGTRLTVT.

The rearrangement joins TRBV10-2 to TRBJ1-1; perhaps TRBD1 as D (6 bases). With 5 bases removed from V and 4 bases from J, the gap between germline ends came to 11 bases. The CDR3 consists of 13 residues. Germline CDR1 reads WSHSY; CDR2 reads SAAADI. CDR3 DNA sequence: TGCGCCAGCAGTCAACAGGGACTCACTGAAGCTTTCTTT. It codes for CASSQQGLTEAFF.

This clone has more than one count but fewer than ten. This chain links TRBV6-5 with TRBJ1-5, with TRBD1 matching 9 bases. Trimming took 6 bases from V and 10 from J; bases not matched to a gene: 7. Germline V gives CDR1 MNHEY, CDR2 SVGAGI. The CDR3 extends over 13 amino acids. For the CDR3, the DNA is TGTGCCAGCAGAGCAGGACAGGGGCAACCCCAGCATTTT. It translates to CASRAGQGQPQHF.

V is TRBV4-3 and J is TRBJ2-2; D possibly corresponds to TRBD1 (5 bases). Trimming removed 0 bases from V and 4 bases from J, with 12 bases in between. The CDR3 contains 16 residues. Germline values: CDR1 LGHNA, CDR2 YSLEER. The CDR3 DNA is TGCGCCAGCAGCCAAGAGGCAGGGTTTGGCACCGGGGAGCTGTTTTTT. This sequence encodes CASSQEAGFGTGELFF.

The chain links TRBV6-5 to TRBJ2-1, with unresolved D. V shed 0 bases and J shed 7 bases, with 10 bases lying between them. The CDR3 consists of 14 residues. Germline V gene lookup returns CDR1 MNHEY and CDR2 SVGAGI. CDR3 loop: CASSYSRVENEQFF. CDR3 in DNA: TGTGCCAGCAGTTACTCAAGGGTCGAAAATGAGCAGTTCTTC.

This clone appeared once. The CDR3 nucleotides are TGTGCCAGCAACAGACAGGTCGATGAAAAACTGTTTTTT. It codes for CASNRQVDEKLFF. The chain carries TRBV6-1 and TRBJ1-4, with D maybe TRBD1 (6 bases). The CDR3 is 13 amino acids. Germline V gives CDR1 MNHNS, CDR2 SASEGT. Trimming took off 7 bases at V and 6 bases at J, with 12 bases between the two ends.

This chain connects TRBV11-2 to TRBJ2-3; TRBD2 matches at 9 bases. V lost 5 bases and J lost 8; bases outside the gene matches: 14. The CDR3 is made up of 16 amino acids. Looked up from germline, CDR1 is SGHAT and CDR2 is FQNNGV. The CDR3 loop is CASSPRGSGGGGTQYF. The CDR3 DNA sequence: TGTGCCAGCAGCCCTCGGGGTAGCGGGGGCGGGGGTACGCAGTATTTT.

This clone was counted once. The chain couples TRBV19 to TRBJ1-5, with 8 bases that match TRBD1. The V gene end was trimmed by 4 bases and the J gene end by 2 bases; junction bases not matched to a gene: 13. This CDR3 comprises 18 residues. The germline gives CDR1 LNHDA, CDR2 SQIVND (reference sequence). In DNA, the CDR3 is TGTGCCAGTAGTAACCCCGCTTTGGGGACAGGCCGCAATCAGCCCCAGCATTTT. Its translation is CASSNPALGTGRNQPQHF.